Listed below are T cell receptor beta chains from one sample, sequenced in a study of tumor and adjacent non-tumor tissue in lung cancer. TCRdb itself ran the multiplex PCR reads through MiXCR, one entry per CDR3 protein. The data contain 120,000 or so distinct CDR3 sequences, 60% to 70% of them singletons. The sequenced sample was lung tumor tissue. Receptors originate from a man between 25 and 39 years old with non-small cell lung cancer. CDR3s include the opening cysteine and the closing phenylalanine or tryptophan. D genes are given only for firm matches. Clone size is not always given. Where it is, it says once, few, many or a class for expanded clones.

d_gene	abundance	v_gene	j_gene	CDR3nt	CDR3aa
TRBD2	.	TRBV4-3	TRBJ2-5	TGCGCCAGCGGCCGTAGTAGGCAGGGAGGGGAGACCCAGTACTTC	CASGRSRQGGETQYF
.	many	TRBV20-1	TRBJ2-7	TGCAGTGCTAGTCCCAAGTCAAACGAGCAGTACTTC	CSASPKSNEQYF
TRBD1	.	TRBV20-1	TRBJ1-5	TGCAGTGCTAGAGATGGAGGGACAGTTGGGTATCAACCCAAGCATTTT	CSARDGGTVGYQPKHF
.	.	TRBV11-1	TRBJ1-1	TGTGCCAGCAGTTGGATAGCTGTGAACACTGAGGCTTTCTTT	CASSWIAVNTEAFF
TRBD1	.	TRBV19	TRBJ1-1	TGTGCCAGTACTCTAGGCAGGGGGAAAACTGAAGCTTTCTTC	CASTLGRGKTEAFF
.	many	TRBV20-1	TRBJ1-5	TGCAGTGCTAGAGGAGGTGGTCAGCCCCAGCATTTT	CSARGGGQPQHF
.	.	TRBV12-3/TRBV12-4	TRBJ2-7	TGTACCAGCAGTTCGACTGACAGGGCGGGAGCCGAGCAGTACTTC	CTSSSTDRAGAEQYF
TRBD1	few	TRBV6-5	TRBJ1-5	TGTGCCAGTCGCAGGGACAGGGGACAGCCCCAGCATTTT	CASRRDRGQPQHF
.	.	TRBV11-2	TRBJ1-1	TGTGCCAGTAGCCTCGGGACCAACACTAAAGCTTTCTTT	CASSLGTNTKAFF
.	.	TRBV6-5	TRBJ1-3	TGTGCCAGCATCCTCCACTTCGGCTCTGGAAACTCCATATATTTT	CASILHFGSGNSIYF
TRBD2	.	TRBV20-1	TRBJ2-7	TGCAATGCAGACGGGACTAGCGGGAGGAGATACGAGCAGTACTTC	CNADGTSGRRYEQYF
.	.	TRBV20-1	TRBJ2-1	TGCAATGCCCTGACGGGGGCTAGCGTTCTCTATGAGCAGTTCTTC	CNALTGASVLYEQFF
TRBD1	once	TRBV7-7	TRBJ2-7	TGTGCTAGCAGTTCGGGACAGGGGACTTCCTACGAGCAGTACTTC	CASSSGQGTSYEQYF
.	.	TRBV7-8	TRBJ2-3	TGTGCCAGCAGCTCGGGAAAGGGCAGGTGGTCCACAAATACGCAGTATTTT	CASSSGKGRWSTNTQYF
.	.	TRBV29-1	TRBJ2-7	TGCAGCATAAAGAGGGGCGACTACGAGCAGTACTTC	CSIKRGDYEQYF
.	.	TRBV20-1	TRBJ2-3	TGCAGTGCAAGGGCGAGGGGGAACACAAATACGCATTATTTT	CSARARGNTNTHYF
.	.	TRBV11-2	TRBJ1-2	TGTGCCAACAGCCCTGCGTTCGGGCATGCCGTCTATGGCTACACCTTC	CANSPAFGHAVYGYTF
.	.	TRBV11-2	TRBJ2-5	TGTGCCAGCAGCTTGGGGATTTGTCGCGAAGAAGAGACCCAGTACTTC	CASSLGICREEETQYF
.	.	TRBV7-8	TRBJ1-2	TGTGCCAGCAGCTTCGACACGGACTATGGCTACACCTTC	CASSFDTDYGYTF
TRBD1	.	TRBV4-2	TRBJ1-1	TGTGCCAGCAGCCCAACCTACGCGACAGGGGTGAACACTGAATCTTTCTTT	CASSPTYATGVNTESFF
.	.	TRBV11-1	TRBJ2-7	TGTGCCAGCAGCCCAAGGGGGTCCGGCAGGGCATACGAGCAGTACTTC	CASSPRGSGRAYEQYF
.	.	TRBV6-5	TRBJ2-7	TGTGCCAGCATCTACGGCAGTAGCTTGAGTTCCTACGAGCAGTACTTC	CASIYGSSLSSYEQYF
TRBD1	many	TRBV20-1	TRBJ1-6	TGCAGTGCTAGGGGACAGGACCGAAGCTCCTATAATTCACCCCTCCACTTT	CSARGQDRSSYNSPLHF
TRBD1	.	TRBV20-1	TRBJ2-7	TGCAGTGCTACCCCCGGGATAGGGGGCCTACCCCTTCGGGACGAGCACTACTTC	CSATPGIGGLPLRDEHYF
TRBD2	.	TRBV6-2/TRBV6-3	TRBJ2-1	TGTGCCAACAGTCCCCTAAGGGGGCACCTTAGCGGGAGGGCCGTCGAGCAGTTCTTC	CANSPLRGHLSGRAVEQFF
.	many	TRBV6-5	TRBJ1-2	TGTGCCAGCAGTTACTCGAGATCTTGGGGATCAATTGACTACACCTTC	CASSYSRSWGSIDYTF
TRBD2	many	TRBV29-1	TRBJ2-3	TGCAGCGTCCGCGGGGGAGGATCGGATCGGTATTTT	CSVRGGGSDRYF
.	.	TRBV6-2/TRBV6-3	TRBJ2-1	TGTGCCAGCACTCAGGACAATGAACAGTTCTTC	CASTQDNEQFF
.	.	TRBV11-2	TRBJ1-1	TGTGCCAGCAGCTTGCTATTGGGGGTGAACACTGAAGCTTTCTTT	CASSLLLGVNTEAFF